These T cell receptor beta chains were read from a single sample in a study of shared clonotypes between healthy human individuals. Sequencing used immunoSEQ multiplex PCR; TCRdb keeps in-frame clones, though not all of them. The sample holds some 650,000 clones, more than 95% seen once. The sequenced sample consisted of naive CD4+ T cells sorted from blood. The receptors come from a woman aged 25 to 39 in good health. The CDR3 runs from the conserved cysteine through the conserved F or W. D genes are given only for firm matches. Expanded clones are given a class, and other clones once, few, many or no size at all.

V gene	clone size	J gene	D gene	CDR3 protein	CDR3 DNA
TRBV19	-	TRBJ1-1	-	CASSIRGRLEAFF	TGTGCCAGTAGTATCAGGGGACGGCTTGAAGCTTTCTTT
TRBV7-8	-	TRBJ1-2	-	CASSGDFSGINYGYTF	TGTGCCAGCAGCGGGGACTTCTCAGGTATCAACTATGGCTACACCTTC
TRBV1	-	TRBJ2-6	-	CTSRFCGLCTRANVLTF	TGCACCAGCAGGTTTTGTGGTTTGTGCACTCGGGCCAACGTCCTGACTTTC
TRBV15	-	TRBJ1-4	TRBD1	CATSGLRTGNEKLFF	TGTGCCACCAGCGGTTTAAGGACAGGGAATGAAAAACTGTTTTTT
TRBV6-5	-	TRBJ1-5	TRBD1	CASSYNRGNQPQHF	TGTGCCAGCAGTTATAACAGGGGTAATCAGCCCCAGCATTTT
TRBV5-1	-	TRBJ1-3	-	CASSLVFGNTIYF	TGCGCCAGCAGCTTGGTCTTTGGAAACACCATATATTTT
TRBV21-1	-	TRBJ2-2	-	CASVRAGELFF	TGTGCCAGCGTCCGCGCCGGGGAGCTGTTTTTT
TRBV5-6	-	TRBJ2-2	-	CASKSGRRNTGELFF	TGTGCCAGCAAATCGGGACGGCGGAACACCGGGGAGCTGTTTTTT
TRBV29-1	-	TRBJ2-3	TRBD1	CSAWGRTGATDTQYF	TGCAGCGCCTGGGGGCGGACAGGGGCCACAGATACGCAGTATTTT
TRBV7-9	-	TRBJ1-1	TRBD1	CASNDLQGGEAFF	TGTGCCAGCAACGACCTACAGGGGGGTGAAGCTTTCTTT
TRBV2	-	TRBJ1-6	-	CASSDGGPSSYNSPLHF	TGTGCCAGCAGTGACGGGGGCCCGAGCTCCTATAATTCACCCCTCCACTTT
TRBV6-5	-	TRBJ1-5	-	CASSRTDNQPQHF	TGTGCCAGCAGCCGGACAGATAATCAGCCCCAGCATTTT
TRBV5-6	-	TRBJ1-2	TRBD1	CASRWQGGPGYGYTF	TGTGCCAGCAGGTGGCAGGGGGGACCTGGGTATGGCTACACCTTC
TRBV5-8	-	TRBJ1-2	-	CASSPLGGGRAYGYTF	TGTGCCAGCAGCCCGCTTGGGGGAGGGCGGGCCTATGGCTACACCTTC
TRBV6-1	-	TRBJ2-5	TRBD1	CASSELRDRGFTWQETQYF	TGTGCCAGCAGTGAACTCCGGGACAGGGGCTTTACGTGGCAAGAGACCCAGTACTTC
TRBV18	-	TRBJ1-1	-	CASSPPGPNTEAFF	TGTGCCAGCTCACCACCCGGCCCGAACACTGAAGCTTTCTTT
TRBV6-5	-	TRBJ1-1	TRBD1	CASSYGRGLGTEAFF	TGTGCCAGCAGTTACGGCAGGGGGCTGGGCACTGAAGCTTTCTTT
TRBV27	-	TRBJ1-6	-	CASKVTSSHNSPLHF	TGTGCCAGCAAGGTCACCTCAAGTCATAATTCACCCCTCCACTTT
TRBV5-6	-	TRBJ2-7	TRBD1	CASSGTGEGEQYF	TGTGCCAGCTCCGGGACAGGGGAAGGCGAGCAGTACTTC
TRBV23-1	once	TRBJ2-1	-	CATKSEGGNEQFF	TGCGCCACCAAAAGTGAAGGCGGCAATGAGCAGTTCTTC
TRBV27	-	TRBJ2-7	-	CASSLLVGSSYEQYF	TGTGCCAGCAGTTTATTGGTAGGGAGCTCCTACGAGCAGTACTTC
TRBV5-1	-	TRBJ1-1	-	CASSLGGAAEAFF	TGCGCCAGCAGCTTAGGTGGGGCAGCTGAAGCTTTCTTT
TRBV2	-	TRBJ2-7	-	CASKPRAYEQYF	TGTGCCAGCAAACCCAGGGCGTACGAGCAGTACTTC
TRBV4-1	-	TRBJ2-4	-	CASSQDSARGYIQYF	TGCGCCAGCAGCCAAGATTCAGCCCGCGGTTACATTCAGTACTTC
TRBV10-2	-	TRBJ1-5	-	CASGRLNQPQHF	TGCGCCAGTGGGCGTCTCAATCAGCCCCAGCATTTT
TRBV14	-	TRBJ2-2	-	CASSERNRMWTGELFF	TGTGCCAGCAGCGAAAGGAACAGGATGTGGACCGGGGAGCTGTTTTTT
TRBV29-1	once	TRBJ2-2	TRBD2	CSVVMREDTGELFF	TGCAGCGTTGTAATGCGGGAGGACACCGGGGAGCTGTTTTTT
TRBV2	-	TRBJ2-7	-	CASSGEGDYEQYF	TGTGCCAGCTCAGGGGAGGGGGACTACGAGCAGTACTTC
TRBV5-1	-	TRBJ2-7	TRBD2	CASSLAGPGLAGAEQYF	TGCGCCAGCAGCTTGGCCGGTCCGGGACTAGCGGGAGCCGAGCAGTACTTC
TRBV27	-	TRBJ1-1	-	CASSFSQGNTEAFF	TGTGCCAGCAGTTTTTCTCAGGGGAACACTGAAGCTTTCTTT
TRBV19	-	TRBJ2-2	-	CASSWFAGELFF	TGTGCCAGTAGTTGGTTCGCCGGGGAGCTGTTTTTT
TRBV4-1	-	TRBJ2-1	-	CASSQVRGRSYNEQFF	TGCGCCAGCAGCCAAGTGAGAGGCCGATCCTACAATGAGCAGTTCTTC
TRBV4-2	-	TRBJ2-2	-	CASSQDLRGSSTGELFF	TGTGCCAGCAGCCAAGATTTAAGGGGGAGTAGTACCGGGGAGCTGTTTTTT
TRBV11-2	-	TRBJ2-1	TRBD2	CASSLAGGRGEQFF	TGTGCCAGCAGCTTAGCAGGAGGGAGGGGTGAGCAGTTCTTC
TRBV28	-	TRBJ2-3	TRBD2	CASSLYNSGGDTQYF	TGTGCCAGCAGTTTATACAATAGCGGGGGGGATACGCAGTATTTT
TRBV27	-	TRBJ1-2	-	CASSPSRGSNYGYTF	TGTGCCAGCAGTCCCAGCAGGGGATCAAACTATGGCTACACCTTC
TRBV5-1	-	TRBJ2-5	TRBD2	CASSFSGSQETQYF	TGCGCCAGCAGCTTTAGCGGGAGCCAAGAGACCCAGTACTTC
TRBV19	-	TRBJ2-4	TRBD1	CASSTPDRGNIQYF	TGTGCCAGTAGCACCCCCGACAGGGGAAACATTCAGTACTTC
TRBV19	-	TRBJ1-1	TRBD1	CASRSTRQGGWTEAFF	TGTGCCAGTAGATCGACCCGACAGGGGGGATGGACTGAAGCTTTCTTT
TRBV6-4	once	TRBJ2-2	-	CASSRQYTGELFF	TGTGCCAGCAGCCGACAGTACACCGGGGAGCTGTTTTTT
TRBV19	-	TRBJ2-7	TRBD2	CASSVTGTSGYEQYF	TGTGCCAGTAGTGTGACCGGGACTAGCGGCTACGAGCAGTACTTC
TRBV28	-	TRBJ1-5	-	CASSLITGLAPQHF	TGTGCCAGCAGTTTAATCACAGGTCTAGCGCCCCAGCATTTT
TRBV9	-	TRBJ2-3	-	CASSADSHTDTQYF	TGTGCCAGCAGCGCTGACAGCCACACAGATACGCAGTATTTT
TRBV11-2	-	TRBJ2-3	TRBD2	CASSLLSGRHRSGDTQYF	TGTGCCAGCAGCTTGCTTAGCGGGAGGCACCGCTCGGGAGATACGCAGTATTTT
TRBV28	-	TRBJ2-7	-	CASSGRSIREQYF	TGTGCCAGCAGTGGCAGGTCAATCCGCGAGCAGTACTTC
TRBV7-3	-	TRBJ2-2	-	CASSLVDTGELFF	TGTGCCAGCAGCTTAGTAGATACCGGGGAGCTGTTTTTT
TRBV10-3	-	TRBJ1-2	TRBD1	CAISDTSGQLLGGYTF	TGTGCCATCAGTGACACCTCGGGACAGCTTCTGGGAGGCTACACCTTC
TRBV15	-	TRBJ1-4	-	CATSRVGGYEKLFF	TGTGCCACCAGCAGAGTGGGGGGGTACGAAAAACTGTTTTTT
TRBV21-1	-	TRBJ2-7	-	CASSKDRSYEQYF	TGTGCCAGCAGCAAGGACAGGAGCTACGAGCAGTACTTC
TRBV6-5	-	TRBJ1-3	-	CASSYPRGGGNTIYF	TGTGCCAGCAGTTACCCCCGAGGGGGTGGAAACACCATATATTTT
TRBV2	-	TRBJ1-5	-	CASGLGNIDQPQHF	TGTGCCAGCGGACTGGGCAATATCGATCAGCCCCAGCATTTT
TRBV5-1	-	TRBJ1-2	-	CASSPGDGYTF	TGCGCCAGCAGCCCCGGGGATGGCTACACCTTC
TRBV5-8	-	TRBJ2-1	TRBD2	CASSGAGLSGAPGNEQFF	TGTGCCAGCAGCGGGGCGGGGCTTAGCGGGGCGCCGGGCAATGAGCAGTTCTTC